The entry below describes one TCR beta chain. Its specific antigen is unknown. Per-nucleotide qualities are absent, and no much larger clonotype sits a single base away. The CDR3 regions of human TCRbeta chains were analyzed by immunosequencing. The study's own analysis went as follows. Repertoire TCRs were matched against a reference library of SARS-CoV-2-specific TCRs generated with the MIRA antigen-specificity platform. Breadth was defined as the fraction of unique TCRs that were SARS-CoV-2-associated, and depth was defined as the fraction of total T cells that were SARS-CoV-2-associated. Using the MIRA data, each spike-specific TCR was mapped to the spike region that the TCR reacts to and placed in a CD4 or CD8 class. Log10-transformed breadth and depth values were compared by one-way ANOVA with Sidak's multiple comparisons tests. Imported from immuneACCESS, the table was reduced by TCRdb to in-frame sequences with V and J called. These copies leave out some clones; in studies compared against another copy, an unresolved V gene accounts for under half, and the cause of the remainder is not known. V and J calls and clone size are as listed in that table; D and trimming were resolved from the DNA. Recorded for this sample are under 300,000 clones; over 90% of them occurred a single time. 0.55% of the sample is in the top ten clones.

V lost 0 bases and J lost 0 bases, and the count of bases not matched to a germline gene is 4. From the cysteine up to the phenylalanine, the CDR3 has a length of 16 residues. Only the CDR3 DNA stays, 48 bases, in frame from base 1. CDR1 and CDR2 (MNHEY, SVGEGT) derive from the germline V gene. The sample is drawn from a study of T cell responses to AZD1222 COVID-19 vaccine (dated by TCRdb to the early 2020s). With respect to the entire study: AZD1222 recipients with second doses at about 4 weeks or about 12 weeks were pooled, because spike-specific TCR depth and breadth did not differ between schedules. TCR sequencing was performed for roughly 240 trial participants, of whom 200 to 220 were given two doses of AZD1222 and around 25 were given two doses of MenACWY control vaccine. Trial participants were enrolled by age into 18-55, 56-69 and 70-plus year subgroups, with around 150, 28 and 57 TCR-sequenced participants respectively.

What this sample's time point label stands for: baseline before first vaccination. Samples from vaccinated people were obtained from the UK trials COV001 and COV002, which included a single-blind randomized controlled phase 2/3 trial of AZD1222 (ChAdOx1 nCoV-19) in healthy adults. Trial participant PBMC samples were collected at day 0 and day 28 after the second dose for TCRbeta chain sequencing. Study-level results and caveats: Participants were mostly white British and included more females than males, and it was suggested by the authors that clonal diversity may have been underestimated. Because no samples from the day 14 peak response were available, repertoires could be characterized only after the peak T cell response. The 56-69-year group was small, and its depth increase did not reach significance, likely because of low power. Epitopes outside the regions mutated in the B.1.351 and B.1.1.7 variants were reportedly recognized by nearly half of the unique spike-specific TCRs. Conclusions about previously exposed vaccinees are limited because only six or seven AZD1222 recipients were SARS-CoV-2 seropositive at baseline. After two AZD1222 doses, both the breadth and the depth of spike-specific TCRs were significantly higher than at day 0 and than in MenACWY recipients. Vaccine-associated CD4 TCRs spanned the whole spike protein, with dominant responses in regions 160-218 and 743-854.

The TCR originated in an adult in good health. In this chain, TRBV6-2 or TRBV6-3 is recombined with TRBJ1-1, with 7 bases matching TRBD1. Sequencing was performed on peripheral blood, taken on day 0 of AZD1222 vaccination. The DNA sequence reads TGTGCCAGCAGTTACTCCCGGGACAGAATGAACACTGAAGCTTTCTTT. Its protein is CASSYSRDRMNTEAFF.